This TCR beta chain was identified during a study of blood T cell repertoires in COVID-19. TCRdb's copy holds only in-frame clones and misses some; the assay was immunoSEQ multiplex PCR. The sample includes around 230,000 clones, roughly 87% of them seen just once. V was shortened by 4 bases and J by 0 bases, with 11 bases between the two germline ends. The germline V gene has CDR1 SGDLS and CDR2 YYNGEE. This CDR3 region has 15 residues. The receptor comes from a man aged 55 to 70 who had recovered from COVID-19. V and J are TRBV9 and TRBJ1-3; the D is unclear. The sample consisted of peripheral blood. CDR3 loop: CASSPRVASGNTIYF. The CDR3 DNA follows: TGTGCCAGCAGCCCTCGTGTAGCCTCTGGAAACACCATATATTTT.